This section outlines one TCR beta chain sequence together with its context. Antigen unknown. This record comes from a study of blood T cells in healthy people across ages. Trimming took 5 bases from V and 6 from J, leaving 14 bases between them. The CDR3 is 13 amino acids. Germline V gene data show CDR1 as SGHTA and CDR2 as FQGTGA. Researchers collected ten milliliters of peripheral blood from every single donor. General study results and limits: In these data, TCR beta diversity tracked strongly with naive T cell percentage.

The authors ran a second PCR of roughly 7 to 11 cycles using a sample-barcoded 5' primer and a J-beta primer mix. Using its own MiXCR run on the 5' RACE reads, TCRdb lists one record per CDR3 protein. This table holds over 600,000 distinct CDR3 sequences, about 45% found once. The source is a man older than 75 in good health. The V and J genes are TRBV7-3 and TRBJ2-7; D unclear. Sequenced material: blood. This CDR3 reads CASSQRTATEQYF. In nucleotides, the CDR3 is TGTGCCAGCAGCCAACGGACGGCTACCGAGCAGTACTTC.